The 7 T cell receptor beta chains presented below share a single source sample, sequenced in a study of human T cells and chemical hapten exposure. Time point specified: patch test 1, 2 weeks after DPC sensitization. As for treatment: therapeutic diphenylcyclopropenone sensitization with weekly scalp DPC. MiXCR, run by TCRdb on the RACE reads, gives a single entry per CDR3 protein. The data show about 360,000 distinct CDR3 sequences, with roughly 6.9% seen just once and approximately 8% held by the top ten. Sample: whole blood, taken in connection with sensitization to the hapten diphenylcyclopropenone (DPC). The receptors here all came from a woman aged 18-29 years with alopecia areata. Some clones in this sample may be carry-over from other donors' samples.

This clonotype was seen at least ten times. The chain combines TRBV6-5 with TRBJ1-1; no clear D gene. The CDR3 spans 13 residues. Germline CDR1 and CDR2: MNHEY and SVGAGI. Trimming removed 8 bases at V and 1 base at J, with 11 bases between. The CDR3: CASLRNRNTEAFF. The CDR3 nucleotides read TGTGCCAGCCTACGGAACAGGAACACTGAAGCTTTCTTT.

This clonotype has ten or more counts. V is TRBV29-1 and J is TRBJ2-3; the D is unclear. Germline CDR1 and CDR2: SQVTM and ANQGSEA. CDR3 length equals 14 residues. Trimming cost V 5 bases and J 1 base, with 13 bases left between them. CDR3 sequence reads: CSVSSLGGTDTQYF. CDR3 DNA: TGCAGCGTTTCAAGTTTAGGTGGCACAGATACGCAGTATTTT.

The chain couples TRBV5-1 to TRBJ2-3, with 8 bases fitting TRBD2. CDR3 length: 16 residues. Germline V lookup: CDR1 SGHRS, CDR2 YFSETQ. V was clipped by 3 bases and J by 5 bases; unmatched bases: 11. The CDR3 DNA reads TGCGCCAGCAGCTCGTTAGCGGGGTCGTCTAAAGATACGCAGTATTTT. It translates to CASSSLAGSSKDTQYF.

This clonotype has a handful of counts. The chain is built from TRBV7-8 and TRBJ1-2, with TRBD1 as a possible D gene (6 bases). CDR3 length: 18 amino acids. Germline V CDR1 and CDR2: SGHVS, FQNEAQ. Trimming shortened V by 1 base and J by 6 bases, and 24 bases separated the two germline ends. The chain's CDR3 is CASSLDGGASEESDGYTF. DNA for the CDR3: TGTGCCAGCAGCTTAGACGGGGGCGCGTCAGAGGAAAGCGATGGCTACACCTTC.

CDR3 in amino acids: CASSLALQGLYNSPLHF. For the CDR3, the DNA is TGCGCCAGCAGCTTGGCCCTACAGGGGCTCTATAATTCACCCCTCCACTTT. The chain links TRBV5-1 to TRBJ1-6; 7 nucleotides match TRBD1. CDR3 length equals 17 residues. Germline CDR1 and CDR2: SGHRS and YFSETQ. V trimming: 0 bases; J trimming: 3 bases; junction bases outside the gene matches: 6.

This clonotype was detected a few times. The V gene is TRBV7-2, the J gene TRBJ1-5, with D unresolved. CDR1 is SGHTA, CDR2 FQGNSA, per germline. Trimming left V 5 bases short and J 6 bases short, with 11 bases between. The CDR3 contains 13 residues. The CDR3 DNA reads as TGTGCCAGCAGCAATCCCGGGGTTCAGCCCCAGCATTTT. It is translated as CASSNPGVQPQHF.

V gene TRBV6-5 combines with J gene TRBJ2-7; TRBD1 is a possible D gene (6 bases). V was cut by 6 bases and J by 0 bases, with 18 bases left in between. Germline assignment: CDR1 MNHEY and CDR2 SVGAGI. The CDR3 extends over 16 amino acids. The chain's CDR3 is CASRKLTGASSYEQYF. DNA for the CDR3: TGTGCCAGCAGGAAGCTGACAGGCGCAAGCTCCTACGAGCAGTACTTC.